This T cell receptor (beta chain) came from a study of cytomegalovirus exposure and HLA in healthy donors. PCR used 60 Vbeta primers and 13 Jbeta primers. As originally analysed: Per a later analysis, the number of unique TCR beta chains was around 79 million, of which roughly 9.9 million were shared. The method was immunoSEQ multiplex PCR; TCRdb's version includes in-frame clones alone and lacks a portion of them. D and trimming were read from the DNA, whereas the V and J calls and clone size are those reported in that table. The data contain about 160,000 clones, 70% to 80% of them seen just once; the ten biggest clones take up roughly 1.2%. This CDR3 has 16 amino acids. The ends were cut back, 6 bases at V and 0 bases at J, with 16 bases in the middle. Per germline, CDR1 MNHNY and CDR2 SVGAGI (reference sequence).

The sequencing sample was made of PBMCs. The V call is TRBV6-6, the J call TRBJ2-3; D ambiguous. This clonotype originated in a woman in her 50s in good health and CMV-seronegative. The CDR3 DNA is TGTGCCAGCAGCCGCCAACTACCCCCTAGCACAGATACGCAGTATTTT. Translation gives CASSRQLPPSTDTQYF.